This T cell receptor beta chain was obtained from a study of Ad26.COV2.S vaccination and SARS-CoV-2 variants. Profiling relied on immunoSEQ multiplex PCR, and the TCRdb table lists in-frame clones only, not all of them. The sample consists of roughly 420,000 clones, roughly 87% of them appearing once. Germline CDR1 reads MGHRA; CDR2 reads YSYEKL. The CDR3 runs to 16 residues. V lost 1 base and J 0 bases, leaving 7 bases between the germline ends. Treatment here: roughly 18 received Ad26.COV2.S at low or high dose, single or two shots; a few received placebo; per-sample allocation not given. The investigators took samples on day 63 after the first vaccine or placebo injection. An 18-55-year-old adult in Boston served as donor.

This sample comprised peripheral blood, obtained in a trial of Ad26.COV2.S vaccine versus placebo. This chain joins TRBV4-1 and TRBJ2-6; possible D gene TRBD1, 6 bases. This receptor was identified in a person between 18 and 60 years old who received the Ad26.COV2.S COVID-19 vaccine or a placebo. The CDR3 here is CASSQGRGSGANVLTF. The CDR3, as DNA: TGCGCCAGCAGCCAAGGCAGGGGCTCTGGGGCCAACGTCCTGACTTTC.